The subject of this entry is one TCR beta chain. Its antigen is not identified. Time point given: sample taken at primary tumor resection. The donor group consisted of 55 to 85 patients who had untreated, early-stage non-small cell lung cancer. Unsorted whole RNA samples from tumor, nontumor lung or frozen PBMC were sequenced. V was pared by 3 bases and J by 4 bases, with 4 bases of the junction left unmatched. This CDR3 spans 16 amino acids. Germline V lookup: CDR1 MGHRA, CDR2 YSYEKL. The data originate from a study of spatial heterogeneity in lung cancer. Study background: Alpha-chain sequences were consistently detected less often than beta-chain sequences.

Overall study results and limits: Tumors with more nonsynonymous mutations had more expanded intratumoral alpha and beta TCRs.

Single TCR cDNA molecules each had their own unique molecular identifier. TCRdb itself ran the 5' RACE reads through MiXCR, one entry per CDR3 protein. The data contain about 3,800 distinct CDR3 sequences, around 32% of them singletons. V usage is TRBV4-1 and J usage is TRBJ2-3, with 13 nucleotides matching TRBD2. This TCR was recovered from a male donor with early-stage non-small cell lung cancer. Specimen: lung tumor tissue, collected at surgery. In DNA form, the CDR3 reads TGCGCCAGCAGCCACTTACTAGCGGGAGGGCCAGATACGCAGTATTTT. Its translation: CASSHLLAGGPDTQYF.